This TCR beta chain was observed in a study of blood T cell repertoires in COVID-19. Study context: COVID-19 samples, acute and convalescent, were from the United States, Italy and Spain. T cells, B-cell-depleted T cells, or PBMCs supplied cDNA or gDNA.

The Seattle patients joined while their infection was active and were tracked longitudinally afterward. The V end was cut by 6 bases, the J end by 7 bases, with 9 bases between. Germline lookup yields CDR1 MNHEY and CDR2 SMNVEV (reference sequence). The CDR3 covers 11 residues. Methods used by the authors: Nucleated cell number was recorded as an estimate derived from reference gene primer amplification. Here immunoSEQ multiplex PCR was the method, and the copy in TCRdb shows in-frame clones only, minus some. D and trimming were read from the DNA, whereas the V and J calls and clone size are those reported in that table. The table shows 250,000 to 400,000 clones, with more than 70% occurring only once.

The chain has TRBV27 and TRBJ1-1, with D maybe TRBD1 (6 bases). This receptor was identified in a woman aged 25 to 39 with COVID-19, enrolled during active disease. The sample consisted of peripheral blood. CDR3 DNA: TGTGCCAGCAGCTCGACAGGTGAAGCTTTCTTT. This translates into CASSSTGEAFF.